Presented here are 11 T cell receptor beta chains from one specimen sequenced in a study of blood T cell repertoires in COVID-19. The assay was immunoSEQ multiplex PCR, and TCRdb's table has in-frame clones only and misses some. The data show about 220,000 clones, more than 70% seen once. The specimen sequenced was PBMCs or T cells enriched from blood (not recorded which). All receptors derive from a woman aged 40 to 49 with acute COVID-19.

The gene calls are TRBV29-1 and TRBJ2-3; D perhaps matches TRBD2 (6 bases). Trimming removed 4 bases from V and 4 bases from J, with 9 bases in between. Germline-derived CDR1 and CDR2 are SQVTM and ANQGSEA. This CDR3 contains 12 residues. CDR3 coding DNA: TGCAGCGTTGTAATAGCGGCAGATACGCAGTATTTT. This encodes CSVVIAADTQYF.

The chain links TRBV10-1 to TRBJ1-6; D not resolved. There are 15 residues in the CDR3. Germline V gives CDR1 WNHNN, CDR2 SYGVQD (reference sequence). Deletions cut 3 bases from V and 7 bases from J, with 13 bases between. CDR3 in DNA: TGCGCCAGCAGTGAAGGAGCGGGGAAAAATTCACCCCTCCACTTT. Translation gives CASSEGAGKNSPLHF.

This clone was found a few times. V and J are TRBV7-2 and TRBJ1-4; D call uncertain. The CDR3 consists of 16 residues. Germline CDR1 reads SGHTA; CDR2 reads FQGNSA. V dropped 5 bases and J dropped 8 bases, with 21 bases sitting between them. The CDR3 region is CASSISIVGGREKLFF. The CDR3 bases are TGTGCCAGCAGCATTTCCATCGTGGGAGGGAGAGAAAAACTGTTTTTT.

The V call is TRBV7-2, the J call TRBJ2-7; 7 bases match TRBD1. The CDR3 totals 15 residues. V shed 2 bases, J shed 3 bases, and the junction held 7 bases outside the gene matches. Germline CDR1 reads SGHTA; CDR2 reads FQGNSA. DNA of the CDR3: TGTGCCAGCAGCTTACAGGGGGACGCCTACTACGAGCAGTACGTC. This sequence encodes CASSLQGDAYYEQYV.

The chain carries TRBV7-9 and TRBJ2-3, with 7 bases matching TRBD1. The CDR3 loop spans 15 amino acids. CDR1 is SEHNR, CDR2 FQNEAQ, per germline (reference sequence). The V and J ends lost 5 bases and 4 bases, in that order; junction bases with no gene match: 9. CDR3 protein: CASSPRPGQPDTQYF. The CDR3 nucleotides are TGTGCCAGCAGCCCTCGTCCGGGACAGCCAGATACGCAGTATTTT.

The V and J genes are TRBV6-5 and TRBJ1-4; D remains ambiguous. V was clipped by 0 bases and J by 8 bases, with 13 bases between them. Germline V lookup: CDR1 MNHEY, CDR2 SVGAGI. This CDR3 has 15 amino acids. The CDR3 here is CASSYSTGKGEKLFF. CDR3 bases: TGTGCCAGCAGTTACTCGACGGGGAAAGGAGAAAAACTGTTTTTT.

A word on this clone: This CDR3 is also generated by other DNA sequences in the sample. V is TRBV29-1 and J is TRBJ2-1, with D perhaps TRBD1 (7 bases). CDR1 is SQVTM and CDR2 is ANQGSEA in the germline V gene. V lost 5 bases and J lost 4, with 12 bases in between. The CDR3 contains 13 residues. CDR3 in amino acids: CSVQGGSYNEQFF. The CDR3 nucleotides read TGCAGCGTTCAGGGGGGTTCTTACAATGAGCAGTTCTTC.

V gene TRBV7-2 combines with J gene TRBJ1-5, with TRBD1 matching over 7 bases. The CDR3 covers 14 residues. CDR1 is SGHTA, CDR2 FQGNSA, per germline. The J segment lost 4 bases and the V segment lost 5 bases, leaving 5 bases of the junction unmatched. The CDR3 coding sequence is TGTGCCAGCAGCCCAGGACAGGTAAATCAGCCCCAGCATTTT. It codes for CASSPGQVNQPQHF.

This clone was observed a few times. The genes are TRBV30 and TRBJ1-6, with a tentative D call TRBD1 (5 bases). CDR1 is GTSNPN, CDR2 SVGIG, per germline (reference sequence). The length of the CDR3 is 14 residues. Trimming took 1 base from V and 8 from J, leaving 12 bases between them. The CDR3 here is CAWSEGMTDSPLHF. CDR3 DNA: TGTGCCTGGAGTGAGGGGATGACAGATTCACCCCTCCACTTT.

In its sample, this clone was seen once. V and J are TRBV5-4 and TRBJ2-3; 7 bases are shared with TRBD2. CDR1 and CDR2 from the germline V gene are SGHNT and YYREEE (reference sequence). The CDR3 sequence is 13 residues long. V was clipped by 7 bases and J by 2 bases; unmatched bases: 4. CDR3 region: CASLGGSTDTQYF. CDR3 DNA: TGTGCCAGCTTGGGAGGGTCCACAGATACGCAGTATTTT.

This clone occurred a few times. The genes are TRBV19 and TRBJ1-5, with D possibly being TRBD1 (5 bases). The CDR3 is 15 amino acids. CDR1 LNHDA and CDR2 SQIVND come from the germline V gene (reference sequence). V dropped 7 bases and J dropped 0 bases, with 13 bases sitting between them. The CDR3 sequence is CASKPRQNSNQPQHF. The CDR3 region has the DNA TGTGCCAGTAAGCCACGACAGAATAGCAATCAGCCCCAGCATTTT. The variable domain in full, with the rest retrieved from reference TRBV19 and TRBJ1-5, is DGGITQSPKYLFRKEGQNVTLSCEQNLNHDAMYWYRQDPGQGLRLIYYSQIVNDFQKGDIAEGYSVSREKKESFPLTVTSAQKNPTAFYLCASKPRQNSNQPQHFGDGTRLSIL.